This TCR beta chain was observed in a study of OX40 agonist ivuxolimab in advanced cancers. Study background: Three partial responders included one hepatocellular carcinoma patient and two cutaneous melanoma patients.

In regard to this clone: As yet, its antigen is unknown.

Study results and limitations: In general, CD8+ T cells held more expanded clones than CD4+ did, on average. Clonal expansion was seen in CD4+ and CD8+ blood T cells by week 6 at 0.1 to 3.0 mg/kg.

The protocol was immunoSEQ multiplex PCR, while the TCRdb copy is restricted to in-frame clones and leaves out a portion. The sample has 90,000 to 100,000 clones, around nine tenths seen once. CDR1 is LNHDA, CDR2 SQIVND, per germline (reference sequence). The CDR3 is 13 residues long. V was shortened by 6 bases and J by 3 bases, with 12 bases between the two germline ends. Here the sequenced sample was CD4+ or CD8+ T cells sorted from blood, taken in a trial of the OX40 agonist ivuxolimab. The TCR was taken from an adult with an advanced solid tumor such as melanoma, head and neck, liver or kidney cancer. The chain links TRBV19 to TRBJ2-7; D gene unclear. CDR3 DNA: TGTGCCAGTAGCCCGGGTCTGGACTACGAGCAGTACTTC. This gives the protein CASSPGLDYEQYF.